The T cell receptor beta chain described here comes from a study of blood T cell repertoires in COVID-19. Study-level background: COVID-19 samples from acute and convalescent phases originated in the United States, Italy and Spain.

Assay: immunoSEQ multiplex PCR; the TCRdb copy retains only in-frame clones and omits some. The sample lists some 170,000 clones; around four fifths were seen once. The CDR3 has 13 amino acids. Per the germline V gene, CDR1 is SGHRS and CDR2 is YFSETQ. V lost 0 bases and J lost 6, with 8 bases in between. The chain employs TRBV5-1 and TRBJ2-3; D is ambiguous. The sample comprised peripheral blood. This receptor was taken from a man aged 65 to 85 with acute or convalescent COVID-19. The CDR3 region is CASSLDSMDTQYF. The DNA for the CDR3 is TGCGCCAGCAGCTTGGACTCTATGGATACGCAGTATTTT.